This TCR beta chain was sequenced during a study of PD-1 blockade in classical Hodgkin lymphoma (TCRdb year 2020). About the full investigation: Nivolumab dosing was 3 mg/kg intravenously every 2 weeks, continuing until either disease progression or unacceptable toxicity. The study used TCR beta sequencing and CyTOF to define a peripheral blood immune signature of response to PD-1 blockade in classical Hodgkin lymphoma. Findings and caveats that apply to the study as a whole: Baseline TCR diversity was reported as lower in newly diagnosed patients than in healthy donors, and lower still in relapsed/refractory patients. Diversity was lower in patients who began nivolumab less than 1 year after ASCT, so these patients were left out of later analyses to avoid confounding by immune reconstitution. Only a single clinical trial cohort was studied, and what caused the repertoire differences, possibly disease activity or prior therapy, remained undefined. CD4+ but not CD8+ TCR diversity rose significantly by C4D1 (p=0.0027 vs p=0.16), most apparent in complete responders (p=0.02). Trial patients with a complete response had baseline diversity similar to that of newly diagnosed patients, while partial responders and progressors had significantly lower diversity.

A note on this clone: Its antigen remains unidentified. No base quality information exists; no much larger clone differs at one position.

The CDR3 runs 14 residues from the cysteine to the phenylalanine. Here the CDR3 DNA is all that survives: 42 bases in frame from base 1. CDR1 and CDR2, per the germline V gene, are MNHEY and SVGAGI. V and J lose 6 bases and 8 bases, and a span of 19 bases separates them. The time point label for this specimen denotes: cycle 2 day 1 (C2D1) of nivolumab. All trial patients had relapsed after autologous stem cell transplantation, with cohorts A, B and C differing in prior brentuximab vedotin exposure. The trial cohort comprised roughly 50 patients with relapsed/refractory classical Hodgkin lymphoma whose best overall responses were complete response, partial response or progressive disease. Single-agent nivolumab was administered to trial patients in the multi-cohort phase II CheckMate 205 trial. An independent review committee assessed best overall response by applying the 2007 International Working Group response criteria. Trial PBMCs were obtained immediately prior to nivolumab initiation (C1D1) and on therapy at cycle 2 day 1 and cycle 4 day 1. Peripheral blood was collected in 8 mL Vacutainer Cell Preparation Tubes, from which PBMCs were isolated by centrifugation and then cryopreserved.

The Qiagen DNeasy kit was used to extract genomic DNA both from unsorted PBMCs and from the negatively selected CD4+ and CD8+ fractions. TCR beta CDR3 regions were subjected to amplification by immunoSEQ multiplex PCR with primers that anneal to V and J segments. A synthetic immune receptor repertoire was used to minimize amplification bias, and remaining bias was computationally removed after sequencing. As for the original processing: Custom Python scripts were used to quantify repertoire diversity as the Shannon entropy index. Unsorted, CD4+ and CD8+ repertoires were examined separately, except in combined analyses, for which CD4+ and CD8+ sequences were merged in silico. A clone counted as expanded when the clone's frequency after treatment rose at least 2-fold relative to C1D1, and clones undetected at baseline were given a pseudocount of 0.5. Clones with 0 or 1 copy at C1D1 were classified as singleton clones, and clones with 2 or more copies were classified as non-singleton clones. By matching protein sequences in sorted samples from the same patient, clones expanded in unsorted samples were annotated as CD4+, CD8+ or unknown. Wilcoxon tests on paired samples were used to test changes in diversity from C1D1 to C4D1. Here the immuneACCESS table is served through TCRdb, limited to in-frame sequences with V and J called. Missing clones are a known gap in these copies; in checked studies unresolved V genes cover under half, and the rest lacks a known reason. V and J calls plus clone size are reproduced from that table; the DNA served to infer D and trimming. For this sample there are roughly 41,000 clones; around 90% appear just once. 6% to 8% of the sample is held by the ten biggest clonotypes.

This chain joins TRBV6-5 to TRBJ1-1; a tentative D call is TRBD1 (6 bases match). Here the sequenced sample was peripheral blood mononuclear cells (PBMCs), taken before the second cycle of nivolumab. The clonotype originates from a human donor with classical Hodgkin lymphoma. In nucleotides, the sequence is TGTGCCAGCAGCTTCTCCGGGACACTTAAGGAAGCTTTCTTT. This codes for CASSFSGTLKEAFF.